Shown below are 9 T cell receptor beta chains from a single sample sequenced in a study of shared clonotypes between healthy human individuals. Assay: immunoSEQ multiplex PCR; the TCRdb copy retains only in-frame clones and omits some. The sample has approximately 1,000,000 clones; roughly 80% are singletons. The specimen was memory CD4+ T cells from PBMCs. The subset here: CD45RA-negative fraction. These receptors came from a man in his late teens or twenties in good health. Some clones in this sample may be carry-over from other donors' samples.

This clone was detected many times. Additional DNA sequences in this sample encode the identical CDR3. CDR3 sequence: CASSDSGSYNEQFF. The CDR3 DNA reads TGTGCCAGCAGTGACAGCGGATCTTACAATGAGCAGTTCTTC. The chain recombines TRBV25-1 with TRBJ2-1, with D possibly being TRBD2 (5 bases). The germline V gene has CDR1 MGHDK and CDR2 SYGVNS. Between the trimmed V and J ends, which lost 3 bases and 4 bases, there was a span of 10 bases. CDR3 length: 14 amino acids.

The chain combines TRBV18 with TRBJ2-7, with D possibly being TRBD1 (6 bases). This CDR3 contains 14 residues. Germline V gene sequence: CDR1 KGHSH, CDR2 LQKENI. V was pared by 3 bases and J by 6 bases, with 15 bases between. The CDR3 region has the DNA TGTGCCAGCTCACCTTCGACAGGTCACCGCGAGCAGTACTTC. Amino acids: CASSPSTGHREQYF.

The V gene is TRBV15, the J gene TRBJ1-4, with 8 bases that match TRBD1. This CDR3 spans 15 amino acids. Germline assignment: CDR1 LNHNV and CDR2 YYDKDF (reference sequence). V shed 3 bases and J 7 bases; nucleotides not matched to a gene: 7. The CDR3 spells CATSRRGTGGEKLFF. The CDR3 DNA reads as TGTGCCACCAGCAGGCGGGGGACAGGCGGTGAAAAACTGTTTTTT.

About this clone itself: This may be a read error, as it is one base from a much larger clone. V and J are TRBV5-1 and TRBJ2-5; 8 bases line up with TRBD2. J was trimmed by 0 bases and V by 2 bases; bases with no gene match: 0. There are 14 residues in the CDR3. The V gene's germline CDR1 is SGHRS and CDR2 YFSETQ. As DNA, the CDR3 is TGCGCCAGCAGCTTTAGCGGGGACCAAGAGACCCAGTACTTC. Its protein product is CASSFSGDQETQYF.

As concerns this clone: Other DNA variants within this sample encode the same CDR3. The rearrangement links TRBV7-2 to TRBJ1-2, with 7 positions matching TRBD1. The CDR3 is 14 residues long. Germline V CDR1 and CDR2: SGHTA, FQGNSA. V lost 5 bases and J lost 0; bases outside the gene matches: 3. CDR3 loop: CASSLDRANYGYTF. The CDR3 DNA follows: TGTGCCAGCAGCCTAGACAGGGCTAACTATGGCTACACCTTC.

This CDR3 is CASSPYDSYGYTF. The CDR3 nucleotides are TGTGCCAGCTCACCATACGACAGCTATGGCTACACCTTC. This chain connects TRBV18 to TRBJ1-2, with D possibly being TRBD1 (5 bases). The CDR3 extends over 13 amino acids. The germline V gene encodes CDR1 KGHSH and CDR2 LQKENI. V lost 2 bases and J 4 bases, leaving 8 bases between the germline ends.

The rearrangement links TRBV29-1 to TRBJ2-1; 10 bases are shared with TRBD1. The length of the CDR3 is 11 residues. In germline, CDR1 is SQVTM, CDR2 ANQGSEA. V dropped 6 bases and J dropped 7; count of bases not matched to a gene: 0. The DNA for the CDR3 is TGCAGCGTGGGACAGGGGAATGAGCAGTTCTTC. Translated, it gives CSVGQGNEQFF.

This sequence joins TRBV27 and TRBJ2-2; 7 nucleotides align to TRBD1. From germline, CDR1 is MNHEY and CDR2 SMNVEV (reference sequence). The V and J ends lost 3 bases and 6 bases, in that order; junction bases with no gene match: 10. The CDR3 sequence is 16 residues long. The CDR3 sequence is CASSFPTGQGPGELFF. The CDR3 DNA reads TGTGCCAGCAGTTTCCCGACAGGGCAGGGACCCGGGGAGCTGTTTTTT.

This clone was found once. The chain links TRBV7-8 to TRBJ2-2; 10 bases are shared with TRBD1. Germline V gene data show CDR1 as SGHVS and CDR2 as FQNEAQ. Unmatched junction bases numbered 1, after V lost 5 bases and J lost 1 base. This CDR3 region has 15 residues. The CDR3: CASSRTGGNTGELFF. In DNA, the CDR3 is TGTGCCAGCAGCCGGACAGGGGGGAACACCGGGGAGCTGTTTTTT.